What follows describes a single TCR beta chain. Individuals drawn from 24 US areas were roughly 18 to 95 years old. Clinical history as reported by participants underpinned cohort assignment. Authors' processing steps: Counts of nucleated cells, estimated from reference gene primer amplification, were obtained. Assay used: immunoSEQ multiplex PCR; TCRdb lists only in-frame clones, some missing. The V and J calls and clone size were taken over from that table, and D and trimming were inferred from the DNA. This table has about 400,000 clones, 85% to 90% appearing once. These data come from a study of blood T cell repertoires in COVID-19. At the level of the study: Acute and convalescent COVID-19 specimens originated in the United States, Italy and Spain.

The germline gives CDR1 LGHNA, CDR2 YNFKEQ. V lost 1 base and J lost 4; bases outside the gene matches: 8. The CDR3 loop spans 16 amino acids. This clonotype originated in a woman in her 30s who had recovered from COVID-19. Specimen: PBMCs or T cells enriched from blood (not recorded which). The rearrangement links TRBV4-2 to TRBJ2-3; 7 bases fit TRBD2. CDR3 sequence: CASSQGFAGAADTQYF. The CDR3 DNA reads TGTGCCAGCAGCCAAGGATTCGCGGGAGCGGCAGATACGCAGTATTTT.